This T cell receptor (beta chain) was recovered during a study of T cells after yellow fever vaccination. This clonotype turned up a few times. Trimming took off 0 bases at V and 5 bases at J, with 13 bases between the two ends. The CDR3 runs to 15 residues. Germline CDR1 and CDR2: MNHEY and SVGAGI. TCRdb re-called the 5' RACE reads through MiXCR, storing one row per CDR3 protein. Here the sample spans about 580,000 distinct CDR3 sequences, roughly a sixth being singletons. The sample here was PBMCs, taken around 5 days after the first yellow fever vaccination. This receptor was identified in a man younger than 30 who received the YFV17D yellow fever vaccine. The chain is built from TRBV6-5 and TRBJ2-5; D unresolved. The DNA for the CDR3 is TGTGCCAGCAGTTACTCTAGTGGGTTGGGTGAGACCCAGTACTTC. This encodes CASSYSSGLGETQYF.